This T cell receptor (beta chain) was profiled in a study of blood T cell repertoires in COVID-19 (dated by TCRdb to between 2020 and 2021). With respect to the entire study: Collaborator samples came from the United States, Italy and Spain and covered acute and convalescent phases of COVID-19. The prospective study material was composed of cDNA or gDNA derived from T cells, B-cell-depleted T cells, or PBMCs. Subjects who had been exposed to COVID-19, were actively infected with it, or had recovered from it provided the deeply sampled blood TCRbeta repertoires that made up the dataset. The repertoires were released in a freely available public database intended as a resource for research on the immune response to SARS-CoV-2. The samples were drawn from the first 160 participants of the ongoing ImmuneRACE study and from 1,254 subjects provided by 6 global collaborators. The sample metadata nearly always contained a de-identified subject ID, COVID-19 status, age in years and sex. HLA class I and class II types, where available, came from metadata supplied by the sample provider rather than from assay-based typing. Study-wide findings and limitations: The amount of clinical and demographic metadata varied by source and participant and was provided uncurated.

This clone occurred once. The clone's antigen remains unknown. Within one base of it there is no much larger clone, and no base qualities were kept. The immunoSEQ Assay, a bias-controlled multiplex PCR, was used to amplify TCRbeta CDR3 regions from genomic DNA. The original methods were these. Within the assay, amplification of reference gene primers was used to estimate how many nucleated cells each sample contained. Sequence reads were collapsed and filtered to measure the absolute abundance of every unique TCRbeta CDR3 rearrangement. For each sample, productive Simpson clonality was calculated by taking the square root of Simpson's diversity index across productive rearrangements. TCRdb took over this immuneACCESS table, retaining in-frame rearrangements with V and J assigned. Such tables are incomplete; in checked studies, under half of the missing clones stem from an unresolved V gene, and the remainder is unexplained. For V, J and clone size, that table is used; D and trimming come from the DNA. The sample table holds some 200,000 clones, of which about 79% were seen once. The ten largest clones represent about 1.3% of the sample.

Participants in the prospective study were aged about 18 to 89 years, lived in over 20 United States geographic areas, and enrolled through a virtual design. In the prospective study, cohorts were assigned on the basis of participant-reported clinical history obtained from a screening survey and a study questionnaire. In the prospective study, mobile phlebotomists collected whole blood, serum and a nasopharyngeal or oropharyngeal swab from each participant. Additional blood draws and questionnaires over an approximately two-month period could optionally be provided by prospective study participants. Before DNA extraction, blood samples from the prospective study were shipped at room temperature or frozen. The clonotype was recovered from a woman in her thirties or forties with acute COVID-19. Sequencing was performed on PBMCs or T cells enriched from blood (not recorded which).

At the DNA level, the sequence is TGTGCCAGCAGCCGTCGGCAGGGGGGCGATAATTCACCCCTCCACTTT. Translated, it gives CASSRRQGGDNSPLHF. The chain is made from TRBV14 and TRBJ1-6, and TRBD1 aligns with 7 junction nucleotides. In the germline V gene, CDR1 corresponds to SGHDN and CDR2 to FVKESK. Trimming accounts for 4 bases at V and 5 bases at J, while the number of junction bases matched to no gene is 8. The CDR3 spans 16 residues, from the cysteine through the phenylalanine. The only DNA kept is the CDR3, 48 bases in frame from the first base.